This T cell receptor (beta chain) is from a study of T cell responses to AZD1222 COVID-19 vaccine. Overall study findings and caveats: The number of AZD1222 recipients seropositive at baseline was only 6 or 7. Researchers report vaccine-associated CD4 TCRs spanning spike, with dominance at 160-218 and 743-854. Sampling captured repertoires only after the peak T cell response.

Generated by immunoSEQ multiplex PCR, the TCRdb table keeps only in-frame clones and is missing some. The table shows fewer than 120,000 clones, with about 94% occurring only once. With regard to this clone: Antigen: not known.

Investigators merged groups given second doses at roughly 4 or roughly 12 weeks. The source is an adult who received the AZD1222 COVID-19 vaccine. This specimen was peripheral blood, taken 28 days after the second AZD1222 dose.

The CDR3 is CASSVGVGSYNEQFF. In DNA, the CDR3 is TGTGCCAGCAGCGTCGGTGTGGGCTCCTACAATGAGCAGTTCTTC. The chain carries TRBV6-4 and TRBJ2-1; D not resolved. Germline CDR1 and CDR2: MRHNA and SNTAGT. The CDR3 is 15 residues long. Trimming took off 6 bases at V and 0 bases at J, with 12 bases between the two ends.